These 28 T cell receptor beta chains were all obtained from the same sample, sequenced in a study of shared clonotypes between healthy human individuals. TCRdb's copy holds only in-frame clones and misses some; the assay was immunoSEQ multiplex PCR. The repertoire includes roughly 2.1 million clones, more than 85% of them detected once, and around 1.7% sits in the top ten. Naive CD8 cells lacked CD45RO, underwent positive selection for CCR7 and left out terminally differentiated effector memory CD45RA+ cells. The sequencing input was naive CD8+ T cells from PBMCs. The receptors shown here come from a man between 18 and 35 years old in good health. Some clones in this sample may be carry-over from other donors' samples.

DNA for the CDR3: TGCGCCAGCAGCCAGGGGGGATATGGCTACACCTTC. Translation: CASSQGGYGYTF. The chain combines TRBV5-1 with TRBJ1-2, with 7 bases matching TRBD1. This CDR3 spans 12 amino acids. The germline gives CDR1 SGHRS, CDR2 YFSETQ. V gave up 4 bases and J gave up 5 bases; unmatched junction bases: 2.

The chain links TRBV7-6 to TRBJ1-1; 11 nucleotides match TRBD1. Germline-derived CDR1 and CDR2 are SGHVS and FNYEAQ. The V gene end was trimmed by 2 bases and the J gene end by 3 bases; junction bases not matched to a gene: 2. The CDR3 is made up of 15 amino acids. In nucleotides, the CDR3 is TGTGCCAGCAGCTTACGGGGACAGGGGGACACTGAAGCTTTCTTT. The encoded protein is CASSLRGQGDTEAFF.

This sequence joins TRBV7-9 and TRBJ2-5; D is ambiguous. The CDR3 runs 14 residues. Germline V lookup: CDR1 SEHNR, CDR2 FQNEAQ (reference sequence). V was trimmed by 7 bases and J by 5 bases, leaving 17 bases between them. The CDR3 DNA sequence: TGTGCCAGCACCCAAGGCCGGCCCGGGGAGACCCAGTACTTC. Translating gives CASTQGRPGETQYF.

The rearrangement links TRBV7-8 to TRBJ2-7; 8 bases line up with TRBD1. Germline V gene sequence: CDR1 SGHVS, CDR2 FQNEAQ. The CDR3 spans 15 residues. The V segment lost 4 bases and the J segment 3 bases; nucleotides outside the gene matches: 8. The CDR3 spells CASSSLTGANYEQYF. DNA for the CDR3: TGTGCCAGCAGCTCCCTGACAGGGGCCAACTACGAGCAGTACTTC.

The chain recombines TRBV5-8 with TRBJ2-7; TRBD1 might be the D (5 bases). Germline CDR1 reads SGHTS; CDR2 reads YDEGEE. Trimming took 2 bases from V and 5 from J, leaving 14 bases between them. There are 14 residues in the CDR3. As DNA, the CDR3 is TGTGCCAGCAGCTTTAAAACAGGACGTGACGAGCAGTACTTC. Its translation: CASSFKTGRDEQYF.

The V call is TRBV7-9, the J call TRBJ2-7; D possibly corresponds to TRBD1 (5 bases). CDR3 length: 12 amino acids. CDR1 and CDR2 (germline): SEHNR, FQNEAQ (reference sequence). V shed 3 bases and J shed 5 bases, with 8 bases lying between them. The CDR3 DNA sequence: TGTGCCAGCAGCTTTAGGGGTAACGAGCAGTACTTC. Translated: CASSFRGNEQYF.

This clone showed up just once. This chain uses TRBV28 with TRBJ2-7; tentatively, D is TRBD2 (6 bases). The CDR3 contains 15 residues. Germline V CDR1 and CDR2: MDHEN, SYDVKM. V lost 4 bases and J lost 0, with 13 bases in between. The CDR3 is CASSSAGESSYEQYF. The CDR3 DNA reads TGTGCCAGCAGTTCAGCGGGCGAGAGCTCCTACGAGCAGTACTTC.

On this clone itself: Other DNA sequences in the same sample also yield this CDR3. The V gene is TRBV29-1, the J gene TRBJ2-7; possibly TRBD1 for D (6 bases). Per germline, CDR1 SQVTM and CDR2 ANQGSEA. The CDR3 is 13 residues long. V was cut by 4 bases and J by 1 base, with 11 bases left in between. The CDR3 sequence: CSVGGRRSYEQYF. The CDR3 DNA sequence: TGCAGCGTTGGGGGGCGCCGGTCCTACGAGCAGTACTTC.

The CDR3: CASSLAGQGAGNQPQHF. Written as DNA, the CDR3 is TGTGCCAGCAGCTTAGCGGGACAGGGGGCGGGGAATCAGCCCCAGCATTTT. V gene TRBV7-8 combines with J gene TRBJ1-5; 12 bases fit TRBD1. Germline V gene lookup returns CDR1 SGHVS and CDR2 FQNEAQ. This CDR3 contains 17 residues. V lost 0 bases, J lost 4 bases, and 4 bases stayed unmatched.

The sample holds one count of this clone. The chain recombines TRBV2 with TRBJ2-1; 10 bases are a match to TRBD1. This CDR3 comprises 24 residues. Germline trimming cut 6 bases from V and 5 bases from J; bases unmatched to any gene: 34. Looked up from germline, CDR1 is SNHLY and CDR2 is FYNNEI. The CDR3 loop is CASRYFSGTGANPTVLEKDNEQFF. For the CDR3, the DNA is TGTGCCAGCAGATATTTTTCCGGGACAGGGGCGAATCCCACAGTTTTAGAGAAGGACAATGAGCAGTTCTTC.

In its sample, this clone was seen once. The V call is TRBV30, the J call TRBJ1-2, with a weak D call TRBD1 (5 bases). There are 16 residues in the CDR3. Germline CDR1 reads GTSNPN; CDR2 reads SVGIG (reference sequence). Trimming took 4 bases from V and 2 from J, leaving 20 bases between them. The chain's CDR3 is CAWTLGSGARNYGYTF. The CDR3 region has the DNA TGTGCCTGGACTCTAGGTTCCGGGGCGCGAAACTATGGCTACACCTTC.

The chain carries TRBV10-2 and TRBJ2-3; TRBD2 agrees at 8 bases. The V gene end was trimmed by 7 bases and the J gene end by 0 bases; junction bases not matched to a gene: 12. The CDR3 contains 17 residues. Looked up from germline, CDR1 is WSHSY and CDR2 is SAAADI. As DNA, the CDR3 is TGCGCCAGCACTTCCTCTATGCGGGAGGATAGCACAGATACGCAGTATTTT. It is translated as CASTSSMREDSTDTQYF.

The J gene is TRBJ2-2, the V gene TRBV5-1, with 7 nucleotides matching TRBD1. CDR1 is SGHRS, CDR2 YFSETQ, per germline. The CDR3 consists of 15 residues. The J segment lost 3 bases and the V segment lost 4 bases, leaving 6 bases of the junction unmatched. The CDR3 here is CASSKGTDYTGELFF. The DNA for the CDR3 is TGCGCCAGCAGCAAAGGGACAGACTACACCGGGGAGCTGTTTTTT.

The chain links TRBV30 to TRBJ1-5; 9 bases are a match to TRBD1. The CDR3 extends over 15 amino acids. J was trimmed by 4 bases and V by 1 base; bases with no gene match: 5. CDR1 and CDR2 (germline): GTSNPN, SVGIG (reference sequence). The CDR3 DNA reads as TGTGCCTGGAGTGGGACAGGGGAATGGAATCAGCCCCAGCATTTT. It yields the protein CAWSGTGEWNQPQHF.

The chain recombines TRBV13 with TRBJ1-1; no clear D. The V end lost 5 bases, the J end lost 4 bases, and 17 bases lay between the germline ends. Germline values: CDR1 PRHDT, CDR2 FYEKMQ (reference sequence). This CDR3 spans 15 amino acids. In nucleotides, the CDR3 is TGTGCCAGCAGCGCCAACAGAGCTGTTAGCACTGAAGCTTTCTTT. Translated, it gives CASSANRAVSTEAFF.

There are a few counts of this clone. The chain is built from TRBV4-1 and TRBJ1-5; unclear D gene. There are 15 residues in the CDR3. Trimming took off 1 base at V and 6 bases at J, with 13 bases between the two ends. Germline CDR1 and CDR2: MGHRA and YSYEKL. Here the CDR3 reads CASSQVPGPGQPQHF. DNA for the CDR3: TGCGCCAGCAGCCAAGTCCCCGGGCCCGGTCAGCCCCAGCATTTT.

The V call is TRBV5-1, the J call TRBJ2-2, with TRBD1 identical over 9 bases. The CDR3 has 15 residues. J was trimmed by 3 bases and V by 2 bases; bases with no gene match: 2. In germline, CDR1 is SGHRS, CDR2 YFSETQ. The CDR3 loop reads CASSLWTGDTGELFF. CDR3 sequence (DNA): TGCGCCAGCAGCTTATGGACAGGGGACACCGGGGAGCTGTTTTTT.

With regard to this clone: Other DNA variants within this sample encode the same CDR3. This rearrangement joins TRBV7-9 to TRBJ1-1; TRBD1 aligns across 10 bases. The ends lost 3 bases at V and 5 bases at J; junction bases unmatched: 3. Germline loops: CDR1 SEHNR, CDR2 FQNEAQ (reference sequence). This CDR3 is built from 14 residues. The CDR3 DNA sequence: TGTGCCAGCAGCTTTGGACAGGGGGGGACTGAAGCTTTCTTT. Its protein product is CASSFGQGGTEAFF.

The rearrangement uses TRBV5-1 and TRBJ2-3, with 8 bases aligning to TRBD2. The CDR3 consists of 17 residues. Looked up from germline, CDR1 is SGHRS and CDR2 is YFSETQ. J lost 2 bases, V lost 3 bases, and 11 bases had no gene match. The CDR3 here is CASSSSVAGTFTDTQYF. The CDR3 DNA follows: TGCGCCAGCAGCTCAAGCGTAGCGGGAACGTTCACAGATACGCAGTATTTT.

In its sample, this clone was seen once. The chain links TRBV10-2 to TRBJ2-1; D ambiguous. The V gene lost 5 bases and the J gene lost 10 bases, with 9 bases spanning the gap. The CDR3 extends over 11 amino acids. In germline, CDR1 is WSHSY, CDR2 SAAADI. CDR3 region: CASSWQGEQFF. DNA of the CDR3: TGCGCCAGCAGTTGGCAAGGAGAGCAGTTCTTC.

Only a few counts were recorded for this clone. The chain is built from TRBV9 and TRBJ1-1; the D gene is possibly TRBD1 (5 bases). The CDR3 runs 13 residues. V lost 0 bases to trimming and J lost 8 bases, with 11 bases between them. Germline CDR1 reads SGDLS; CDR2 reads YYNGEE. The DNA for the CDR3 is TGTGCCAGCAGCGTAGCTAAGGGGACCGAAGCTTTCTTT. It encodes CASSVAKGTEAFF. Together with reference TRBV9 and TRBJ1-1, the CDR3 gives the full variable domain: DSGVTQTPKHLITATGQRVTLRCSPRSGDLSVYWYQQSLDQGLQFLIQYYNGEERAKGNILERFSAQQFPDLHSELNLSSLELGDSALYFCASSVAKGTEAFFGQGTRLTVV.

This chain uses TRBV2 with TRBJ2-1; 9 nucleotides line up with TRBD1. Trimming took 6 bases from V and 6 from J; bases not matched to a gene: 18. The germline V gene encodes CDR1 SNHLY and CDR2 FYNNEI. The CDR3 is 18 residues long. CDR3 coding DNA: TGTGCCAGCAGAGCGACCCTAAAACAGGGGGCGTTGGGCAATGAGCAGTTCTTC. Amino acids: CASRATLKQGALGNEQFF.

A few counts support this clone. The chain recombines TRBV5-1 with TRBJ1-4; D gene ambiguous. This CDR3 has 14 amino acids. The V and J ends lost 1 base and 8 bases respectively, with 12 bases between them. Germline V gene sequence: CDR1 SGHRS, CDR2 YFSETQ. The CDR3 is CASSLYGVGEKLFF. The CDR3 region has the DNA TGCGCCAGCAGCTTGTATGGGGTCGGAGAAAAACTGTTTTTT.

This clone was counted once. The CDR3 loop reads CASSLSPGRDQETQYF. The CDR3 region has the DNA TGTGCCAGCAGTTTATCTCCAGGGCGAGACCAAGAGACCCAGTACTTC. J is TRBJ2-5 and V is TRBV28, with D possibly TRBD1 on 5 matching bases. The V end was cut by 1 base, the J end by 0 bases, with 12 bases between. The length of the CDR3 is 16 residues. CDR1 and CDR2 from the germline V gene are MDHEN and SYDVKM. The variable domain in full, with the rest retrieved from reference TRBV28 and TRBJ2-5, is DVKVTQSSRYLVKRTGEKVFLECVQDMDHENMFWYRQDPGLGLRLIYFSYDVKMKEKGDIPEGYSVSREKKERFSLILESASTNQTSMYLCASSLSPGRDQETQYFGPGTRLLVL.

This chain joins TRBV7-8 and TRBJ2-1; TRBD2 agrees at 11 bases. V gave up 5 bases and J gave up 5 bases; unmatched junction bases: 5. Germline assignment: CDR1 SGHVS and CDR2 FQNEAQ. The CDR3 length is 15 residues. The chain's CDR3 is CASSRLAGPNNEQFF. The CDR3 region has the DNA TGTGCCAGCAGCAGACTAGCGGGGCCAAACAATGAGCAGTTCTTC. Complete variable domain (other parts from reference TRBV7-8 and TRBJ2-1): GAGVSQSPRYKVAKRGQDVALRCDPISGHVSLFWYQQALGQGPEFLTYFQNEAQLDKSGLPSDRFFAERPEGSVSTLKIQRTQQEDSAVYLCASSRLAGPNNEQFFGPGTRLTVL.

For the CDR3, the DNA is TGTGCCAGCAGTCGGGACGAGACTAGCGGAGGGCGCCGCCTGTCAGATACGCAGTATTTT. Translating it yields CASSRDETSGGRRLSDTQYF. This rearrangement joins TRBV2 to TRBJ2-3; 9 bases are a match to TRBD2. Per germline, CDR1 SNHLY and CDR2 FYNNEI. This CDR3 comprises 20 residues. J lost 4 bases, V lost 5 bases, and 22 bases had no gene match.

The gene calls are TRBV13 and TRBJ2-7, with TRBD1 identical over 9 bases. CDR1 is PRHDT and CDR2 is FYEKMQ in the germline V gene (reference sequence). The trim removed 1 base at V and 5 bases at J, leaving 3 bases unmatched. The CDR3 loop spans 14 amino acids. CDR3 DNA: TGTGCCAGCAGCTTAGCCGGGACAGGGAACGAGCAGTACTTC. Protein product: CASSLAGTGNEQYF.

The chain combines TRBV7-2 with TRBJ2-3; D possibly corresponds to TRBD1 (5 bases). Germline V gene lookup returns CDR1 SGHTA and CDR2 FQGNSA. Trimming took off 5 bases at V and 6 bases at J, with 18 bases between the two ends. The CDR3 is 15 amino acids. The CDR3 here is CASSPVSPGYDTQYF. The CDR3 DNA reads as TGTGCCAGCAGCCCCGTTTCCCCAGGGTACGATACGCAGTATTTT.